This is a list of T cell receptor beta chains from one sample in a study of T cell responses to AZD1222 COVID-19 vaccine. The repertoire was sequenced with immunoSEQ multiplex PCR; TCRdb's copy has only in-frame clones and lacks some. The data hold about 81,000 clones, with 91% observed a single time. The sequences come from peripheral blood, collected 28 days after the second AZD1222 dose. The receptors originated from an adult who received the AZD1222 COVID-19 vaccine. CDR3s include the opening cysteine and the closing phenylalanine or tryptophan. The D gene is left open where the match is weak.

v_gene: TRBV28; j_gene: TRBJ1-2; d_gene: NA; CDR3aa: CASIMDGSYGYTF; CDR3nt: TGTGCCAGCATTATGGACGGATCCTATGGCTACACCTTC
v_gene: TRBV5-1; j_gene: TRBJ1-2; d_gene: NA; CDR3aa: CASSSLTGRGYTF; CDR3nt: TGCGCCAGCAGCTCTCTCACAGGGCGCGGCTACACCTTC
v_gene: TRBV6-5; j_gene: TRBJ2-3; d_gene: NA; CDR3aa: CASSRSADTQYF; CDR3nt: TGTGCCAGCAGTCGCTCAGCGGATACGCAGTATTTT
v_gene: TRBV5-1; j_gene: TRBJ2-1; d_gene: NA; CDR3aa: CASSLGTQGNEQFF; CDR3nt: TGCGCCAGCAGCTTGGGAACGCAGGGGAATGAGCAGTTCTTC
v_gene: TRBV19; j_gene: TRBJ1-5; d_gene: TRBD1; CDR3aa: CASNPGQGAYQPQHF; CDR3nt: TGTGCCAGTAACCCGGGACAGGGGGCGTATCAGCCCCAGCATTTT
v_gene: TRBV5-1; j_gene: TRBJ1-2; d_gene: NA; CDR3aa: CASSLLAGKNYGYTF; CDR3nt: TGCGCCAGCAGCTTGCTGGCAGGGAAAAACTATGGCTACACCTTC
v_gene: TRBV19; j_gene: TRBJ1-5; d_gene: TRBD1; CDR3aa: CASSIGTGGLVGNQPQHF; CDR3nt: TGTGCCAGTAGTATTGGGACAGGGGGCCTCGTTGGCAATCAGCCCCAGCATTTT
v_gene: TRBV28; j_gene: TRBJ2-3; d_gene: NA; CDR3aa: CASSPSGPDTQYF; CDR3nt: TGTGCCAGCAGTCCCTCGGGGCCAGATACGCAGTATTTT
v_gene: TRBV2; j_gene: TRBJ2-7; d_gene: TRBD2; CDR3aa: CASRSRLAGDEQYF; CDR3nt: TGTGCCAGCAGGAGCCGACTAGCGGGAGACGAGCAGTACTTC
v_gene: TRBV28; j_gene: TRBJ2-3; d_gene: TRBD2; CDR3aa: CATRVHLAGTLDDTQYF; CDR3nt: TGTGCCACCAGGGTTCATCTAGCGGGGACACTCGATGATACGCAGTATTTT
v_gene: TRBV3-1/TRBV3-2; j_gene: TRBJ1-4; d_gene: TRBD1; CDR3aa: CASSQEGGGEKLFF; CDR3nt: TGTGCCAGCAGCCAAGAAGGGGGCGGCGAAAAACTGTTTTTT
v_gene: TRBV19; j_gene: TRBJ1-5; d_gene: NA; CDR3aa: CASSQGFTQPQHF; CDR3nt: TGTGCCAGTAGTCAGGGCTTTACTCAGCCCCAGCATTTT
v_gene: TRBV27; j_gene: TRBJ2-1; d_gene: TRBD2; CDR3aa: CASSHGLAGRHNEQFF; CDR3nt: TGTGCCAGCAGTCACGGACTAGCGGGACGACACAATGAGCAGTTCTTC
v_gene: TRBV7-2; j_gene: TRBJ2-2; d_gene: TRBD1; CDR3aa: CASSLDHRGLGELFF; CDR3nt: TGTGCCAGCAGCTTAGATCACAGGGGGTTAGGGGAGCTGTTTTTT
v_gene: TRBV13; j_gene: TRBJ1-1; d_gene: NA; CDR3aa: CASSLARRATEAFF; CDR3nt: TGTGCCAGCAGCTTAGCAAGGAGGGCTACTGAAGCTTTCTTT
v_gene: TRBV7-9; j_gene: TRBJ2-5; d_gene: TRBD2; CDR3aa: CASSFGTTQETQYF; CDR3nt: TGTGCCAGCAGCTTCGGGACTACCCAAGAGACCCAGTACTTC
v_gene: TRBV12-3/TRBV12-4; j_gene: TRBJ1-2; d_gene: NA; CDR3aa: CASSLLGYGYTF; CDR3nt: TGTGCCAGCAGCCTCCTGGGATATGGCTACACCTTC
v_gene: TRBV5-1; j_gene: TRBJ1-1; d_gene: NA; CDR3aa: CASSLFRLAEAFF; CDR3nt: TGCGCCAGCAGCTTGTTCCGGTTGGCTGAAGCTTTCTTT
v_gene: TRBV6-5; j_gene: TRBJ1-6; d_gene: NA; CDR3aa: CASSYEGPPLHF; CDR3nt: TGTGCCAGCAGTTACGAGGGTCCCCCCCTCCACTTT
v_gene: TRBV7-6; j_gene: TRBJ2-1; d_gene: NA; CDR3aa: CASSLTYRRDNEQFF; CDR3nt: TGTGCCAGCAGCCTTACCTACAGGAGGGACAATGAGCAGTTCTTC
v_gene: TRBV30; j_gene: TRBJ2-3; d_gene: NA; CDR3aa: CAWSVLWASTDTQYF; CDR3nt: TGTGCCTGGAGTGTACTTTGGGCTAGCACAGATACGCAGTATTTT